This T cell receptor (beta chain) was obtained from a study of shared clonotypes between healthy human individuals. Sequencing used immunoSEQ multiplex PCR; TCRdb keeps in-frame clones, though not all of them. Here the sample spans under 2,500,000 clones, almost 96% being singletons. Trimming took off 4 bases at V and 0 bases at J, with 16 bases between the two ends. The CDR3 loop spans 16 amino acids. Germline-derived CDR1 and CDR2 are SGHRS and YFSETQ. The sequence derives from a man younger than 35 in good health. The sequencing input was naive CD4+ T cells sorted from blood. Subset of the sample: CD45RA+ positively selected. V usage is TRBV5-1 and J usage is TRBJ1-1, with TRBD1 as a possible D gene (6 bases). The CDR3 here is CASSQHGQLMNTEAFF. The CDR3 DNA reads as TGCGCCAGCAGCCAGCACGGACAGCTGATGAACACTGAAGCTTTCTTT.